This passage covers 4 T cell receptor beta chains from one sample sequenced in a study of T cells after yellow fever vaccination. TCRdb analysed the 5' RACE reads with MiXCR anew, one entry per CDR3 protein. The table records about 300,000 distinct CDR3 sequences, around 7% of them present only once. Material: PBMCs, obtained about 41 days after the first yellow fever vaccination. The receptors come from a man younger than 35 who received the YFV17D yellow fever vaccine.

This clonotype was counted only a few times. This sequence joins TRBV12-3 or TRBV12-4 and TRBJ2-7; D gene uncertain. Trimming left V 3 bases short and J 5 bases short, with 8 bases between. The CDR3 has 12 residues. The CDR3 sequence is CASSFVTDEQYF. The CDR3 DNA reads TGTGCCAGCAGTTTTGTGACGGACGAGCAGTACTTC.

V gene TRBV18 combines with J gene TRBJ2-5; 8 bases agree with TRBD1. The CDR3 has 15 residues. Germline V gene lookup returns CDR1 KGHSH and CDR2 LQKENI. Trimming took 3 bases from V and 3 from J; bases not matched to a gene: 6. The CDR3 sequence: CASSPTGTGKETQYF. The CDR3 coding sequence is TGTGCCAGCTCACCTACGGGGACAGGCAAAGAGACCCAGTACTTC.

The V gene is TRBV6-4, the J gene TRBJ1-2; maybe TRBD1 (6 bases). Germline values: CDR1 MRHNA, CDR2 SNTAGT. The CDR3 consists of 13 residues. Trimming stripped 6 bases from V and 8 bases from J, with 16 bases between. The chain's CDR3 is CASRSQGVGGYTF. For the CDR3, the DNA is TGTGCCAGCAGATCACAGGGTGTAGGAGGCTACACCTTC.

This clonotype appeared many times. The J gene is TRBJ2-5, the V gene TRBV29-1; the D is unclear. Germline CDR1 SQVTM, CDR2 ANQGSEA. The ends were cut back, 7 bases at V and 1 base at J, with 13 bases in the middle. The CDR3 has 13 amino acids. CDR3 in amino acids: CSEARAGQETQYF. The CDR3 DNA sequence: TGCAGCGAGGCAAGGGCAGGCCAAGAGACCCAGTACTTC.